One sample yielded the 10 T cell receptor beta chains listed below, sequenced in a study of T cell responses to AZD1222 COVID-19 vaccine. Repertoires were generated with immunoSEQ multiplex PCR, while TCRdb's copy carries only in-frame clones and drops some. Seen here are approximately 200,000 clones, 94% observed once, and the top ten hold 7.5% to 10%. Specimen: peripheral blood, collected on day 0 of AZD1222 vaccination. Receptors originate from an adult in good health.

This rearrangement joins TRBV20-1 to TRBJ1-1; D uncertain. This CDR3 has 14 amino acids. The germline V and J ends were trimmed by 3 bases and 0 bases, with 11 bases remaining between them. Germline lookup yields CDR1 DFQATT and CDR2 SNEGSKA (reference sequence). CDR3 in DNA: TGCAGTGCTAGTGACGGTCCCATGAACACTGAAGCTTTCTTT. Protein product: CSASDGPMNTEAFF.

The gene calls are TRBV11-3 and TRBJ2-2, with D perhaps matching TRBD2 (6 bases). Germline assignment: CDR1 SGHNT and CDR2 YENEEA. The V gene lost 3 bases and the J gene lost 5 bases, with 10 bases spanning the gap. The CDR3 has 14 amino acids. Written as DNA, the CDR3 is TGTGCCAGCAGCTTCTCTGGGGGGACCGGGGAGCTGTTTTTT. It translates to CASSFSGGTGELFF.

The chain employs TRBV10-3 and TRBJ2-7, with TRBD1 matching 7 bases. Looked up from germline, CDR1 is ENHRY and CDR2 is SYGVKD. CDR3 length: 12 residues. J gave up 0 bases and V 10 bases, and 3 bases lay outside the gene matches. The CDR3 DNA sequence: TGTGCCACCGGGACAGACTCCTACGAGCAGTACTTC. Protein product: CATGTDSYEQYF.

The chain carries TRBV5-1 and TRBJ1-4; maybe TRBD1 (6 bases). Germline V CDR1 and CDR2: SGHRS, YFSETQ. V shed 7 bases and J shed 11 bases, with 24 bases lying between them. The CDR3 sequence is 15 residues long. CDR3 nucleotide sequence: TGCGCCAGCCATGGAATTGGGGGCCCCAAGGTCAAACTGTTTTTT. Translating gives CASHGIGGPKVKLFF.

The rearrangement joins TRBV5-1 to TRBJ2-1; D is unresolved. The CDR3 has 13 amino acids. Germline V gene data show CDR1 as SGHRS and CDR2 as YFSETQ. V was shortened by 4 bases and J by 5 bases, with 10 bases between the two germline ends. The CDR3 nucleotides are TGCGCCAGCAGCCTCGTCCTAGACAATGAGCAGTTCTTC. Translating gives CASSLVLDNEQFF.

V and J are TRBV5-6 and TRBJ1-4; D might be TRBD1 (6 bases). The V gene lost 3 bases and the J gene lost 4 bases, with 13 bases spanning the gap. There are 15 residues in the CDR3. In germline, CDR1 is SGHDT, CDR2 YYEEEE. CDR3 DNA sequence: TGTGCCAGCAGCTCCACCAGAGGGGGTAATGAAAAACTGTTTTTT. Amino acid sequence: CASSSTRGGNEKLFF.

This clone was recorded once. The chain employs TRBV19 and TRBJ1-2; 7 bases fit TRBD1. Germline V CDR1 and CDR2: LNHDA, SQIVND (reference sequence). The V and J ends lost 7 bases and 4 bases, in that order; junction bases with no gene match: 9. The CDR3 covers 14 residues. The CDR3 region is CASKPRGDSYGYTF. CDR3 nucleotides: TGTGCCAGTAAACCGAGGGGGGACAGCTATGGCTACACCTTC.

The chain links TRBV18 to TRBJ2-1; 7 bases align to TRBD2. The germline gives CDR1 KGHSH, CDR2 LQKENI. The CDR3 spans 17 residues. The junction had 7 bases not matched to a gene; V was cut back by 2 bases and J by 0 bases. CDR3 residues: CASSPRPSGSSYNEQFF. The CDR3 region has the DNA TGTGCCAGCTCACCAAGGCCTAGCGGTAGCTCCTACAATGAGCAGTTCTTC.

As regards this clone: Other DNA sequences in this specimen translate into the identical CDR3. The chain is built from TRBV19 and TRBJ2-2, with unresolved D. Per germline, CDR1 LNHDA and CDR2 SQIVND (reference sequence). V lost 2 bases and J 1 base, leaving 5 bases between the germline ends. The CDR3 extends over 14 amino acids. CDR3 in DNA: TGTGCCAGTAGTATATCAGGGAACACCGGGGAGCTGTTTTTT. It translates to CASSISGNTGELFF.

The genes are TRBV10-3 and TRBJ2-3; 8 bases are a match to TRBD2. Looked up from germline, CDR1 is ENHRY and CDR2 is SYGVKD. The CDR3 runs 19 residues. Trimming took 6 bases from V and 1 from J; bases not matched to a gene: 18. The CDR3 is CAIRRPTSAAQAGTDTQYF. The CDR3 DNA sequence: TGTGCCATCAGGCGCCCGACTAGCGCCGCCCAAGCGGGCACAGATACGCAGTATTTT.